These 25 T cell receptor beta chains share one sample of origin, sequenced in a study of blood T cells in healthy people across ages. Together with a sample-barcoded 5' primer, a J-beta primer mix was included in a second PCR lasting about 6 to 11 cycles. TCRdb itself ran the 5' RACE reads through MiXCR, one entry per CDR3 protein. The sample includes about 840,000 distinct CDR3 sequences, about 28% seen only once; the top ten take 9.5% to 13%. This sample also belongs to another study, concerning T cells of mothers and their children.

Material for sequencing was blood. All receptors derive from a woman aged 40 to 49 in good health.

The CDR3 DNA follows: TGCGCCAGCAGCCGAACTACAGAGATCTACAATGAGCAGTTCTTC. Translated, it gives CASSRTTEIYNEQFF. The rearrangement joins TRBV5-1 to TRBJ2-1; D uncertain. Trimming pared 4 bases from V and 3 bases from J, leaving 14 bases between. The CDR3 runs to 15 residues. Germline CDR1 reads SGHRS; CDR2 reads YFSETQ. Looking up the rest from reference TRBV5-1 and TRBJ2-1 gives the full variable domain: KAGVTQTPRYLIKTRGQQVTLSCSPISGHRSVSWYQQTPGQGLQFLFEYFSETQRNKGNFPGRFSGRQFSNSRSEMNVSTLELGDSALYLCASSRTTEIYNEQFFGPGTRLTVL.

This clonotype has a handful of counts. This chain uses TRBV30 with TRBJ2-1; 12 bases align to TRBD2. V was clipped by 2 bases and J by 4 bases; unmatched bases: 6. The CDR3 totals 16 residues. The germline gives CDR1 GTSNPN, CDR2 SVGIG (reference sequence). CDR3 bases: TGTGCCTGGAGTTATCTAGCGGGGGGGAGGTACAATGAGCAGTTCTTC. Its protein product is CAWSYLAGGRYNEQFF.

This clonotype was counted a few times. The chain couples TRBV27 to TRBJ2-1, with 11 bases that match TRBD2. The CDR3 length is 15 residues. The germline V gene encodes CDR1 MNHEY and CDR2 SMNVEV (reference sequence). The junction had 9 bases not matched to a gene; V was cut back by 8 bases and J by 6 bases. The CDR3 bases are TGTGCCAGCGAGCCCGTAGCGGGGGGGCGCAATGAGCAGTTCTTC. Translation gives CASEPVAGGRNEQFF.

This clonotype was counted only a few times. The chain has TRBV2 and TRBJ1-1; 9 bases agree with TRBD1. Germline V CDR1 and CDR2: SNHLY, FYNNEI. The junction had 8 bases not matched to a gene; V was cut back by 0 bases and J by 6 bases. This CDR3 is 16 amino acids long. The CDR3 protein is CASSEAGTGRDPEAFF. In nucleotides, the CDR3 is TGTGCCAGCAGTGAAGCGGGGACAGGGAGAGACCCTGAAGCTTTCTTT. Together with reference TRBV2 and TRBJ1-1, the CDR3 gives the full variable domain: EPEVTQTPSHQVTQMGQEVILRCVPISNHLYFYWYRQILGQKVEFLVSFYNNEISEKSEIFDDQFSVERPDGSNFTLKIRSTKLEDSAMYFCASSEAGTGRDPEAFFGQGTRLTVV.

This clonotype was recorded a few times. V is TRBV6-2 or TRBV6-3 and J is TRBJ2-7, with D maybe TRBD2 (6 bases). Trimming removed 0 bases at V and 0 bases at J, with 21 bases between. The CDR3 has 19 amino acids. CDR1 MNHEY and CDR2 SVGEGT come from the germline V gene. This CDR3 reads CASSYSVNDSGGFSYEQYF. The DNA for the CDR3 is TGTGCCAGCAGTTACTCTGTCAATGATTCAGGAGGGTTCTCCTACGAGCAGTACTTC.

This clonotype was seen ten or more times. The rearrangement uses TRBV5-6 and TRBJ2-3; 10 bases are a match to TRBD1. The V segment lost 3 bases and the J segment 5 bases; nucleotides outside the gene matches: 18. The CDR3 runs 19 residues. The germline gives CDR1 SGHDT, CDR2 YYEEEE. CDR3 loop: CASSSGTGEFGGTRDTQYF. Written as DNA, the CDR3 is TGTGCCAGCAGCTCCGGGACAGGGGAATTCGGAGGAACAAGAGATACGCAGTATTTT. Drawing the rest from reference TRBV5-6 and TRBJ2-3, the complete variable domain is DAGVTQSPTHLIKTRGQQVTLRCSPKSGHDTVSWYQQALGQGPQFIFQYYEEEERQRGNFPDRFSGHQFPNYSSELNVNALLLGDSALYLCASSSGTGEFGGTRDTQYFGPGTRLTVL.

The J gene is TRBJ2-3, the V gene TRBV6-2 or TRBV6-3, with 7 bases matching TRBD2. Trimming removed 2 bases from V and 6 bases from J; junction bases left unmatched: 14. The CDR3 runs 17 residues. Germline V gene data show CDR1 as MNHEY and CDR2 as SVGEGT. The CDR3 DNA follows: TGTGCCAGCAGTTACCGAAAAAGCGGGGTGAGGGTGGATACGCAGTATTTT. Translation: CASSYRKSGVRVDTQYF.

This clonotype was recorded at least ten times. The chain uses TRBV20-1 and TRBJ2-7, with 7 bases lining up with TRBD2. Germline V gene lookup returns CDR1 DFQATT and CDR2 SNEGSKA (reference sequence). Trimming removed 6 bases from V and 2 bases from J; junction bases left unmatched: 10. The CDR3 sequence is 14 residues long. The CDR3 region has the DNA TGCAGTGCCTTACTTAGCGGGCTCACCTACGAGCAGTACTTC. Translation: CSALLSGLTYEQYF.

V and J are TRBV6-5 and TRBJ1-5; TRBD1 is a possible D gene (6 bases). CDR1 MNHEY and CDR2 SVGAGI come from the germline V gene. The CDR3 runs to 20 residues. The V and J ends lost 2 bases and 1 base respectively, with 24 bases between them. CDR3 DNA sequence: TGTGCCAGCAGTTACGGTGTCCTGGCAGGGGAGCGGAACAGCAATCAGCCCCAGCATTTT. Protein product: CASSYGVLAGERNSNQPQHF.

Comments on this clonotype: A much more abundant neighbour one base away suggests this may be a read error. The chain recombines TRBV7-3 with TRBJ2-3, with 9 bases lining up with TRBD2. Germline values: CDR1 SGHTA, CDR2 FQGTGA. The CDR3 loop spans 15 amino acids. The CDR3: CASNLTGTSPDTQYF. For the CDR3, the DNA is TGTGCCAGCAACTTAACCGGGACTAGCCCAGATACGCAGTATTTT.

This clonotype has only a few counts. This chain uses TRBV18 with TRBJ1-3; unclear D gene. The CDR3 is made up of 16 amino acids. The V gene lost 0 bases and the J gene lost 0 bases, with 9 bases spanning the gap. Germline V gene lookup returns CDR1 KGHSH and CDR2 LQKENI. CDR3 in amino acids: CASSPPNGNSGNTIYF. In nucleotides, the CDR3 is TGTGCCAGCTCACCACCGAACGGGAACTCTGGAAACACCATATATTTT.

This clonotype was seen only a few times. V and J are TRBV6-2 or TRBV6-3 and TRBJ2-5; TRBD2 matches 8 bases. Germline V gene sequence: CDR1 MNHEY, CDR2 SVGEGT. V lost 2 bases and J lost 0; bases outside the gene matches: 5. This CDR3 comprises 16 residues. CDR3 nucleotides: TGTGCCAGCAGTTACGGAGCGGGGGTGTACCAAGAGACCCAGTACTTC. Its protein product is CASSYGAGVYQETQYF.

There are many counts of this clonotype. This sequence joins TRBV20-1 and TRBJ2-1; D unresolved. The V gene's germline CDR1 is DFQATT and CDR2 SNEGSKA (reference sequence). The V end was cut by 6 bases, the J end by 7 bases, with 16 bases between. The CDR3 loop spans 13 amino acids. The CDR3 DNA is TGCAGTGCAAACCCCCTGTTAGAGAATGAGCAGTTCTTC. This translates into CSANPLLENEQFF.

This chain links TRBV24-1 with TRBJ1-1, with D maybe TRBD1 (5 bases). The CDR3 sequence is 14 residues long. V was trimmed by 9 bases and J by 1 base, leaving 14 bases between them. Germline-derived CDR1 and CDR2 are KGHDR and SFDVKD. CDR3 bases: TGTGCCACCCAACGGGGGGGGAGGAACACTGAAGCTTTCTTT. This translates into CATQRGGRNTEAFF.

This clonotype was seen ten or more times. One end of the junction fails to match germline, which may point to a read error. The J gene is TRBJ2-7, the V gene TRBV5-1; 11 bases align to TRBD1. The CDR3 length is 14 residues. CDR1 is SGHRS, CDR2 YFSETQ, per germline. In DNA, the CDR3 is TGTGCCAGCAGTTCGGGACAGGGGGCCTACGAGCAGTACTTC. Amino acid sequence: CASSSGQGAYEQYF.

This chain joins TRBV20-1 and TRBJ2-1; D possibly corresponds to TRBD2 (5 bases). The CDR3 is 13 residues long. CDR1 is DFQATT and CDR2 is SNEGSKA in the germline V gene (reference sequence). CDR3 amino acids: CSAGMGSGNEQFF. DNA for the CDR3: TGCAGCGCTGGTATGGGTTCGGGGAATGAGCAGTTCTTC.

This clonotype was seen many times. V gene TRBV12-3 or TRBV12-4 combines with J gene TRBJ2-4, with 9 nucleotides matching TRBD2. The CDR3 has 16 residues. J gave up 7 bases and V 6 bases, and 13 bases lay outside the gene matches. The CDR3 DNA follows: TGTGCCAGCAGCCTTTCGGGCGGGGGGGCCAGGAACATTCAGTACTTC. Translation gives CASSLSGGGARNIQYF.

This clonotype was detected a few times. V and J are TRBV12-3 or TRBV12-4 and TRBJ1-4, with unresolved D. The V end was cut by 3 bases, the J end by 2 bases, with 7 bases between. The CDR3 runs 14 residues. The DNA for the CDR3 is TGTGCCAGCAGTTTTCCCGGTACTAATGAAAAACTGTTTTTT. It is translated as CASSFPGTNEKLFF.

This clonotype was observed a handful of times. V gene TRBV7-2 combines with J gene TRBJ1-1, with D hard to call. The CDR3 extends over 14 amino acids. The germline gives CDR1 SGHTA, CDR2 FQGNSA. V was cut by 6 bases and J by 2 bases, with 13 bases left in between. CDR3: CASSTTSTNTEAFF. The DNA of the CDR3 is TGTGCCAGCAGTACAACTTCAACAAACACTGAAGCTTTCTTT.

This clonotype was seen ten or more times. The V call is TRBV10-3, the J call TRBJ2-2; 8 bases are shared with TRBD2. The length of the CDR3 is 15 residues. Germline loops: CDR1 ENHRY, CDR2 SYGVKD. After removal of 8 bases from V and 0 bases from J, the junction contained 5 bases not matched to a gene. CDR3 sequence reads: CAIGDSGANTGELFF. The CDR3 region has the DNA TGTGCCATCGGGGATAGCGGGGCGAACACCGGGGAGCTGTTTTTT.

This clonotype has more than one count but fewer than ten. This may be a read error, as it is one base from a much larger clone. The CDR3 sequence: CASSDSGVSYEQYF. CDR3 in DNA: TGTGCCAGCAGTGATTCGGGGGTCTCCTACGAGCAGTACTTC. This chain joins TRBV25-1 and TRBJ2-7; D might be TRBD2 (6 bases). V was clipped by 3 bases and J by 0 bases, with 9 bases between them. The CDR3 extends over 14 amino acids. Germline lookup yields CDR1 MGHDK and CDR2 SYGVNS.

In this sample, this clonotype turned up many times. The V gene is TRBV7-2, the J gene TRBJ2-4; 8 nucleotides match TRBD1. With V trimmed by 6 bases and J by 7 bases, 8 bases remained unmatched. The V gene's germline CDR1 is SGHTA and CDR2 FQGNSA. This CDR3 is built from 14 residues. The CDR3 DNA reads as TGTGCCAGCAGTCCTACAGGGGGGTCCAACATTCAGTACTTC. Its translation: CASSPTGGSNIQYF. The complete variable domain, with remaining parts taken from reference TRBV7-2 and TRBJ2-4, reads GAGVSQSPSNKVTEKGKDVELRCDPISGHTALYWYRQSLGQGLEFLIYFQGNSAPDKSGLPSDRFSAERTGGSVSTLTIQRTQQEDSAVYLCASSPTGGSNIQYFGAGTRLSVL.

The chain combines TRBV27 with TRBJ2-5, with D possibly being TRBD2 (5 bases). Germline assignment: CDR1 MNHEY and CDR2 SMNVEV (reference sequence). The CDR3 sequence is 15 residues long. V was clipped by 8 bases and J by 0 bases, with 16 bases between them. The DNA for the CDR3 is TGTGCCAGCGCCCCGGAGGCGGCGTACCAAGAGACCCAGTACTTC. It translates to CASAPEAAYQETQYF.

This clonotype showed up many times. The chain couples TRBV29-1 to TRBJ2-7; unclear D gene. Deletions cut 7 bases from V and 2 bases from J, with 9 bases between. The germline CDR1 and CDR2 sequences are SQVTM and ANQGSEA. The CDR3 totals 11 residues. This CDR3 reads CSGGSAYEQYF. In DNA, the CDR3 is TGCAGCGGGGGTTCGGCCTACGAGCAGTACTTC.

This clonotype was recorded at least ten times. The gene calls are TRBV7-2 and TRBJ1-2; D might be TRBD1 (5 bases). The V and J ends lost 3 bases and 4 bases respectively, with 15 bases between them. The germline CDR1 and CDR2 sequences are SGHTA and FQGNSA. This CDR3 is built from 15 residues. The CDR3 loop reads CASSFDEGRGYGYTF. In nucleotides, the CDR3 is TGTGCCAGCAGCTTTGATGAAGGGAGGGGCTATGGCTACACCTTC. Together with reference TRBV7-2 and TRBJ1-2, the CDR3 gives the full variable domain: GAGVSQSPSNKVTEKGKDVELRCDPISGHTALYWYRQSLGQGLEFLIYFQGNSAPDKSGLPSDRFSAERTGGSVSTLTIQRTQQEDSAVYLCASSFDEGRGYGYTFGSGTRLTVV.